This entry lists 9 T cell receptor beta chains sequenced from one sample in a study of blood T cell repertoires in COVID-19. The assay was immunoSEQ multiplex PCR, and TCRdb's table has in-frame clones only and misses some. The profile shows 95,000 to 150,000 clones, more than 60% of them singletons. The specimen was peripheral blood. These receptors were obtained from a woman in her 70s with acute or convalescent COVID-19.

The rearrangement uses TRBV9 and TRBJ2-1; 12 bases line up with TRBD1. With 6 bases clipped from V and 7 bases from J, the junction kept 5 bases outside the gene matches. The CDR3 has 14 amino acids. Germline V lookup: CDR1 SGDLS, CDR2 YYNGEE. The CDR3 nucleotides are TGTGCCAGCACCCGGGACAGGGGGCGGAATGAGCAGTTCTTC. This encodes CASTRDRGRNEQFF.

The CDR3 nucleotides are TGCGCCAGCAGTACTGACAATGAGCAGTTCTTC. It is translated as CASSTDNEQFF. V gene TRBV10-2 combines with J gene TRBJ2-1, with D unresolved. The germline V gene encodes CDR1 WSHSY and CDR2 SAAADI. This CDR3 is 11 amino acids long. V gave up 5 bases and J gave up 5 bases, with 4 bases separating them.

This clone was seen a few times. This sequence joins TRBV7-6 and TRBJ2-1, with TRBD2 matching over 9 bases. Germline lookup yields CDR1 SGHVS and CDR2 FNYEAQ. The CDR3 length is 16 residues. The V segment lost 2 bases and the J segment 10 bases; nucleotides outside the gene matches: 12. For the CDR3, the DNA is TGTGCCAGCAGCTTACAACCAGCGGGGGGAACAGGGGAGCAGTTCTTC. This sequence encodes CASSLQPAGGTGEQFF.

The chain combines TRBV7-2 with TRBJ1-1; D gene uncertain. This CDR3 contains 13 residues. Germline V gene lookup returns CDR1 SGHTA and CDR2 FQGNSA. V lost 5 bases and J lost 2, with 9 bases in between. This chain's CDR3 is CASSLQRNTEAFF. The CDR3 DNA sequence: TGTGCCAGCAGCCTTCAGCGAAACACTGAAGCTTTCTTT.

The rearrangement uses TRBV6-5 and TRBJ2-7; D is undetermined. Germline lookup yields CDR1 MNHEY and CDR2 SVGAGI. Trimming removed 8 bases at V and 4 bases at J, with 9 bases between. This CDR3 is 11 amino acids long. In DNA form, the CDR3 reads TGTGCCAGCTCCCCCCTTTACGAGCAGTACTTC. Translated: CASSPLYEQYF.

The chain links TRBV19 to TRBJ1-1; TRBD1 is a possible D gene (5 bases). CDR3 length: 13 residues. V was clipped by 7 bases and J by 4 bases, with 13 bases between them. CDR1 is LNHDA and CDR2 is SQIVND in the germline V gene (reference sequence). CDR3 DNA sequence: TGTGCCAGTATCACATTGGGGGGCACTGAAGCTTTCTTT. Its translation: CASITLGGTEAFF.

The sample holds a few counts of this clone. The chain employs TRBV19 and TRBJ2-3, with 9 bases identical to TRBD2. Germline loops: CDR1 LNHDA, CDR2 SQIVND (reference sequence). V trimming: 5 bases; J trimming: 4 bases; junction bases outside the gene matches: 1. The CDR3 length is 13 residues. CDR3 nucleotide sequence: TGTGCCAGTAGTCAGCGGGAGGCAGATACGCAGTATTTT. It specifies CASSQREADTQYF.

The V gene is TRBV6-5, the J gene TRBJ1-5; the D is unclear. V lost 3 bases and J lost 0, with 9 bases in between. This CDR3 contains 15 residues. Per the germline V gene, CDR1 is MNHEY and CDR2 is SVGAGI. The chain's CDR3 is CASSYRQDSNQPQHF. In nucleotides, the CDR3 is TGTGCCAGCAGTTATCGGCAGGATAGCAATCAGCCCCAGCATTTT.

The chain recombines TRBV4-1 with TRBJ1-5, with 9 nucleotides matching TRBD1. Germline V gene lookup returns CDR1 MGHRA and CDR2 YSYEKL. CDR3 length: 17 amino acids. V trimming: 0 bases; J trimming: 4 bases; junction bases outside the gene matches: 7. The chain's CDR3 is CASSQEGWGQGNQPQHF. DNA for the CDR3: TGCGCCAGCAGCCAAGAAGGGTGGGGACAGGGTAATCAGCCCCAGCATTTT.